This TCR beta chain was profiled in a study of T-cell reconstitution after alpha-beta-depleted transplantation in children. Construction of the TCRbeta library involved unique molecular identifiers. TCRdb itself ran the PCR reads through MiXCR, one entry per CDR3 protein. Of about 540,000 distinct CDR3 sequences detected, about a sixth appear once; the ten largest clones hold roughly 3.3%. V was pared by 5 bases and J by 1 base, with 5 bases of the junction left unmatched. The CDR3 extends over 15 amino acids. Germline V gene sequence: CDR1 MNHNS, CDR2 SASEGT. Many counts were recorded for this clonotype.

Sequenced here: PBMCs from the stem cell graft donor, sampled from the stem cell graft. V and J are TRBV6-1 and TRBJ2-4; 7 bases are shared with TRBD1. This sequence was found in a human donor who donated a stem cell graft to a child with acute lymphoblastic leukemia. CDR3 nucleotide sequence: TGTGCCAGCAGTAGAGACAGGGACGCCAAAAACATTCAGTACTTC. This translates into CASSRDRDAKNIQYF.